The 15 T cell receptor beta chains below all came from one sample that was sequenced in a study of blood T cell repertoires in COVID-19. Some clones are missing from TCRdb's copy, which holds only in-frame ones; the method was immunoSEQ multiplex PCR. This sample yields about 190,000 clones, of which about 81% are seen a single time; 3.2% belongs to the top ten. The sequencing sample was made of PBMCs or T cells enriched from blood (not recorded which). The receptors here all came from a young woman who had recovered from COVID-19.

The rearrangement uses TRBV3-1 (or the pseudogene TRBV3-2) and TRBJ1-1, with a tentative D call TRBD1 (6 bases). Germline CDR1 reads LGHDT; CDR2 reads YNNKEL (reference sequence). V lost 5 bases and J lost 4, with 14 bases in between. This CDR3 is 14 amino acids long. DNA of the CDR3: TGTGCCAGCAGCTCAACGGGCAGGGGCACTGAAGCTTTCTTT. It is translated as CASSSTGRGTEAFF.

This chain links TRBV29-1 with TRBJ1-5; a possible D gene is TRBD1 (6 bases). V lost 6 bases to trimming and J lost 6 bases, with 18 bases between them. The CDR3 sequence is 14 residues long. CDR1 is SQVTM, CDR2 ANQGSEA, per germline. CDR3 nucleotide sequence: TGCAGCGTAAGAACAGGGAAGAGGAGTCAGCCCCAGCATTTT. This codes for CSVRTGKRSQPQHF. Supplemented by reference TRBV29-1 and TRBJ1-5, the full variable domain reads SAVISQKPSRDICQRGTSLTIQCQVDSQVTMMFWYRQQPGQSLTLIATANQGSEATYESGFVIDKFPISRPNLTFSTLTVSNMSPEDSSIYLCSVRTGKRSQPQHFGDGTRLSIL.

Regarding this clone: Other nucleotide sequences in the sample specify the same CDR3. The rearrangement uses TRBV6-1 and TRBJ2-1, with a tentative D call TRBD1 (5 bases). CDR3 length: 15 amino acids. Trimming cost V 1 base and J 4 bases, with 11 bases left between them. Germline V gene data show CDR1 as MNHNS and CDR2 as SASEGT. The CDR3, as DNA: TGTGCCAGCAGTGAAGAGGGGTCCGGTTACAATGAGCAGTTCTTC. This encodes CASSEEGSGYNEQFF.

This rearrangement joins TRBV5-1 to TRBJ2-3; 9 bases align to TRBD2. This CDR3 is built from 15 residues. V lost 0 bases and J lost 3; bases outside the gene matches: 2. Germline CDR1 SGHRS, CDR2 YFSETQ. The CDR3 sequence is CASSLVSGGTDTQYF. The CDR3 DNA reads TGCGCCAGCAGCTTGGTGAGCGGGGGGACAGATACGCAGTATTTT.

A single count supports this clone. V is TRBV6-5 and J is TRBJ1-1, with 9 bases that match TRBD1. The CDR3 is 14 amino acids. V lost 7 bases, J lost 6 bases, and 9 bases stayed unmatched. Germline lookup yields CDR1 MNHEY and CDR2 SVGAGI. CDR3 loop: CASNLNRGPSEAFF. DNA for the CDR3: TGTGCCAGCAACCTAAACAGGGGGCCCTCTGAAGCTTTCTTT.

The chain recombines TRBV6-5 with TRBJ1-5, with D tentatively TRBD1 (5 bases). V was clipped by 6 bases and J by 0 bases, with 12 bases between them. Germline V gene sequence: CDR1 MNHEY, CDR2 SVGAGI. The CDR3 sequence is 15 residues long. CDR3 bases: TGTGCCAGCAGACGACAGAGATTTAGCAATCAGCCCCAGCATTTT. This codes for CASRRQRFSNQPQHF.

The chain combines TRBV7-9 with TRBJ2-7; 7 positions match TRBD1. After removal of 5 bases from V and 1 base from J, the junction contained 2 bases not matched to a gene. Germline V gives CDR1 SEHNR, CDR2 FQNEAQ (reference sequence). The CDR3 is 13 amino acids. The CDR3 DNA reads as TGTGCCAGCAGCCGGGACAGATCCTACGAGCAGTACGTC. Its translation: CASSRDRSYEQYV.

This chain links TRBV5-1 with TRBJ1-2, with no clear D. Trimming pared 1 base from V and 7 bases from J, leaving 11 bases between. Germline V gene lookup returns CDR1 SGHRS and CDR2 YFSETQ. This CDR3 contains 13 residues. The CDR3: CASSLRQDLGYTF. CDR3 nucleotide sequence: TGCGCCAGCAGCTTGAGACAAGACCTTGGCTACACCTTC.

The gene calls are TRBV27 and TRBJ2-7, with 9 bases that match TRBD2. The CDR3 sequence is 16 residues long. V was clipped by 6 bases and J by 2 bases; unmatched bases: 11. Per germline, CDR1 MNHEY and CDR2 SMNVEV (reference sequence). The DNA for the CDR3 is TGTGCCAGCAGGATATATACTAGCGGGCTCACCTACGAGCAGTACTTC. It encodes CASRIYTSGLTYEQYF.

This clone has only a few counts. The CDR3 sequence: CASSLGTGNTEAFF. The CDR3 DNA is TGCGCCAGCAGCTTGGGAACAGGGAACACTGAAGCTTTCTTT. V gene TRBV5-1 combines with J gene TRBJ1-1; the D gene is possibly TRBD1 (5 bases). The V gene's germline CDR1 is SGHRS and CDR2 YFSETQ. Trimming removed 0 bases at V and 1 base at J, with 7 bases between. The CDR3 sequence is 14 residues long.

V is TRBV14 and J is TRBJ1-3; D unclear. V was shortened by 4 bases and J by 4 bases, with 8 bases between the two germline ends. CDR1 and CDR2 from the germline V gene are SGHDN and FVKESK. This CDR3 region has 13 residues. The DNA of the CDR3 is TGTGCCAGCAGCCCGACGGGGGGAAACACCATATATTTT. This gives the protein CASSPTGGNTIYF.

The chain employs TRBV7-8 and TRBJ2-7; D unresolved. Germline CDR1 is SGHVS and CDR2 is FQNEAQ. V lost 5 bases, J lost 1 base, and 15 bases lay in between. This CDR3 spans 15 amino acids. The CDR3 loop is CASSLSNAPSYEQYF. The DNA of the CDR3 is TGTGCCAGCAGCCTTTCTAATGCCCCTTCCTACGAGCAGTACTTC.

This clone has a handful of counts. The J gene is TRBJ2-5, the V gene TRBV15; TRBD2 is a possible D gene (6 bases). V lost 1 base, J lost 2 bases, and 14 bases lay in between. CDR3 length equals 16 residues. The germline gives CDR1 LNHNV, CDR2 YYDKDF (reference sequence). The CDR3 region has the DNA TGTGCCACCAGCAGAGGGAAGGGAGGCCGGCAAGAGACCCAGTACTTC. This translates into CATSRGKGGRQETQYF. The full variable domain, its missing parts supplied by reference TRBV15 and TRBJ2-5, is DAMVIQNPRYQVTQFGKPVTLSCSQTLNHNVMYWYQQKSSQAPKLLFHYYDKDFNNEADTPDNFQSRRPNTSFCFLDIRSPGLGDTAMYLCATSRGKGGRQETQYFGPGTRLLVL.

The chain carries TRBV7-2 and TRBJ1-2; no definite D call. The CDR3 sequence is 13 residues long. Germline values: CDR1 SGHTA, CDR2 FQGNSA. The germline V and J ends were trimmed by 3 bases and 5 bases, with 10 bases remaining between them. The CDR3 DNA is TGTGCCAGCAGCTTGCCCGGTCGTTATGGCTACACCTTC. It encodes CASSLPGRYGYTF.

This clone was counted between two and nine times. Other DNA sequences in this specimen translate into the identical CDR3. The CDR3 DNA is TGTGCCATCAGGGACAGCTCTGGAAACACCATATATTTT. Translation: CAIRDSSGNTIYF. This chain uses TRBV10-3 with TRBJ1-3; weak D call: TRBD1 (6 bases). The V end lost 6 bases, the J end lost 0 bases, and 6 bases lay between the germline ends. This CDR3 is built from 13 residues. Germline CDR1 reads ENHRY; CDR2 reads SYGVKD.